This T cell receptor (beta chain) is from a study of T cells expressing NK-cell markers. Scientists made TCR beta cDNA using 5'RACE template switching with UMIs. One entry per CDR3 protein, without DNA, is what TCRdb gives after re-calling the 5' RACE reads. This sample's clone table lists 300,000 to 500,000 distinct CDR3 sequences. Study-wide points: The leading position in the CD3+CD56-NKG2C+ fraction of a handful of donors also went to these clonotypes.

Turning to this clonotype: The antigen is unknown.

This CDR3 has 15 residues. Germline V lookup: CDR1 SGHTA, CDR2 FQGNSA. Sequencing used blood T cells: a sorted CD56 or NKG2C T cell subset, CD4+ or CD8+ T cells, or bulk PBMC T cells (not recorded which). V usage is TRBV7-2 and J usage is TRBJ1-4. The origin of this receptor is a woman aged 45-65 years in good health. This CDR3 reads CASSLESTTNEKLFF. The full variable domain, with the rest looked up from reference TRBV7-2 and TRBJ1-4, is GAGVSQSPSNKVTEKGKDVELRCDPISGHTALYWYRQSLGQGLEFLIYFQGNSAPDKSGLPSDRFSAERTGGSVSTLTIQRTQQEDSAVYLCASSLESTTNEKLFFGSGTQLSVL.